These 21 T cell receptor beta chains originate from one sample sequenced in a study of blood T cells in healthy people across ages. A sample-barcoded 5' primer and a J-beta primer mix were used in a second PCR of about 7 to 12 cycles. TCRdb called the 5' RACE reads again in MiXCR, with one record for every CDR3 protein. Among 1.5 million to 2 million distinct CDR3 sequences listed, 28% were seen once. The specimen was blood. The receptors were sampled from a woman aged 25 to 39 in good health.

CDR3 amino acids: CATSKAGTGTSEQFF. In DNA, the CDR3 is TGTGCCACCAGCAAAGCTGGGACAGGGACGAGTGAGCAGTTCTTC. This chain connects TRBV15 to TRBJ2-1, with 9 bases that match TRBD1. The CDR3 contains 15 residues. J gave up 9 bases and V 4 bases, and 10 bases lay outside the gene matches. CDR1 and CDR2 (germline): LNHNV, YYDKDF (reference sequence).

J is TRBJ2-1 and V is TRBV20-1; TRBD2 matches 9 bases. The CDR3 spans 15 residues. V was clipped by 1 base and J by 8 bases; unmatched bases: 9. Germline V gives CDR1 DFQATT, CDR2 SNEGSKA (reference sequence). The CDR3 nucleotides read TGCAGTGCTAGAGCCTCAGGCGGGGGGGCCTATGAGCAGTTCTTC. It specifies CSARASGGGAYEQFF.

This clonotype has ten or more counts. CDR3 DNA: TGTGCCAGCAGCTCCGGGACTAGCGGAACCCAAGAGACCCAGTACTTC. Protein product: CASSSGTSGTQETQYF. The V and J genes are TRBV7-9 and TRBJ2-5, with 11 bases aligning to TRBD2. The germline CDR1 and CDR2 sequences are SEHNR and FQNEAQ (reference sequence). Germline trimming cut 4 bases from V and 1 base from J; bases unmatched to any gene: 5. This CDR3 comprises 16 residues. Together with reference TRBV7-9 and TRBJ2-5, the CDR3 gives the full variable domain: DTGVSQNPRHKITKRGQNVTFRCDPISEHNRLYWYRQTLGQGPEFLTYFQNEAQLEKSRLLSDRFSAERPKGSFSTLEIQRTEQGDSAMYLCASSSGTSGTQETQYFGPGTRLLVL.

This clonotype occurred a few times. This chain joins TRBV29-1 and TRBJ2-1; D perhaps matches TRBD2 (6 bases). This CDR3 has 13 residues. CDR1 and CDR2 from the germline V gene are SQVTM and ANQGSEA. Trimming took 6 bases from V and 8 from J, leaving 17 bases between them. Here the CDR3 DNA reads TGCAGCGTCCGGGACCAGCGGGTCGATGAGCAGTTCTTC. Translating gives CSVRDQRVDEQFF.

As to this clonotype: A single base separates this from a much larger clone, so it may be a read error. J is TRBJ2-4 and V is TRBV4-1, with D maybe TRBD2 (7 bases). With 1 base removed from V and 13 bases from J, the gap between germline ends came to 20 bases. Germline CDR1 is MGHRA and CDR2 is YSYEKL. The length of the CDR3 is 15 residues. This CDR3 reads CASSQVLGGDNEQYF. In DNA form, the CDR3 reads TGCGCCAGCAGCCAAGTCCTTGGGGGGGACAATGAGCAGTACTTC.

The J gene is TRBJ1-5, the V gene TRBV12-3 or TRBV12-4; D gene uncertain. Trimming left V 2 bases short and J 7 bases short, with 12 bases between. CDR3 length: 14 residues. CDR3 amino acids: CASSLKGGSQPQHF. CDR3 in DNA: TGTGCCAGCAGTTTAAAAGGCGGTTCCCAGCCCCAGCATTTT.

This clonotype was found a few times. The gene calls are TRBV5-1 and TRBJ2-5; 9 bases line up with TRBD1. J gave up 11 bases and V 4 bases, and 24 bases lay outside the gene matches. This CDR3 region has 18 residues. CDR1 is SGHRS and CDR2 is YFSETQ in the germline V gene. Here the CDR3 reads CASSLLQPETGGPRWQYF. The CDR3 DNA reads as TGCGCCAGCAGCCTACTACAGCCCGAGACAGGGGGGCCTAGGTGGCAGTACTTC.

V usage is TRBV20-1 and J usage is TRBJ1-1, with D possibly being TRBD1 (5 bases). Germline V gene data show CDR1 as DFQATT and CDR2 as SNEGSKA (reference sequence). This CDR3 region has 14 residues. Trimming removed 3 bases at V and 1 base at J, with 12 bases between. The DNA of the CDR3 is TGCAGTGCTAGTTCCGGGGGTGGGAACACTGAAGCTTTCTTT. It yields the protein CSASSGGGNTEAFF.

This clonotype was observed a handful of times. The chain employs TRBV20-1 and TRBJ1-5; 8 nucleotides align to TRBD1. CDR1 is DFQATT, CDR2 SNEGSKA, per germline (reference sequence). V lost 3 bases, J lost 3 bases, and 4 bases stayed unmatched. This CDR3 is 14 amino acids long. The CDR3 coding sequence is TGCAGTGCTAGCAGGGGGCGTAACAATCAGCCCCAGCATTTT. Its protein product is CSASRGRNNQPQHF.

This clonotype appeared many times. The chain couples TRBV18 to TRBJ2-7; the D gene is possibly TRBD2 (6 bases). Germline values: CDR1 KGHSH, CDR2 LQKENI. V was trimmed by 6 bases and J by 7 bases, leaving 13 bases between them. The CDR3 loop spans 12 amino acids. This CDR3 is CASSGGAREQYF. CDR3 bases: TGTGCCAGCTCCGGCGGGGCGAGGGAGCAGTACTTC.

This clonotype has only a few counts. The J gene is TRBJ2-1, the V gene TRBV29-1; TRBD2 matches at 12 bases. The CDR3 sequence is 13 residues long. The germline V gene encodes CDR1 SQVTM and CDR2 ANQGSEA. J lost 7 bases, V lost 6 bases, and 4 bases had no gene match. The CDR3 reads CSVPSGRANEQFF. CDR3 DNA sequence: TGCAGCGTGCCTAGCGGGAGGGCAAATGAGCAGTTCTTC.

Points on this clonotype: The junction shows a germline mismatch at one end, possibly a read error. The chain uses TRBV3-1 and TRBJ1-6; D is ambiguous. Looked up from germline, CDR1 is LGHDT and CDR2 is YNNKEL (reference sequence). This CDR3 spans 16 amino acids. The CDR3: CASRQGFAGNGSPLHF. Here the CDR3 DNA reads TGTGCCAGCAGACAAGGGTTTGCGGGAAACGGCTCACCCCTCCACTTT. The full variable domain, its missing parts supplied by reference TRBV3-1 and TRBJ1-6, is DTAVSQTPKYLVTQMGNDKSIKCEQNLGHDTMYWYKQDSKKFLKIMFSYNNKELIINETVPNRFSPKSPDKAHLNLHINSLELGDSAVYFCASRQGFAGNGSPLHFGNGTRLTVT.

This clonotype was observed a handful of times. The chain combines TRBV5-5 with TRBJ2-1; D is uncertain. Trimming left V 4 bases short and J 5 bases short, with 16 bases between. From germline, CDR1 is SGHKS and CDR2 YYEKEE (reference sequence). The CDR3 is 15 residues long. The CDR3 nucleotides are TGTGCCAGCAGCCTCGCTGTGCAGGAGAACAATGAGCAGTTCTTC. It codes for CASSLAVQENNEQFF.

This clonotype was seen a few times. A much larger clone differs from this one at a single base, so this may be a read error. The rearrangement links TRBV29-1 to TRBJ2-7, with 7 bases lining up with TRBD2. Germline V gives CDR1 SQVTM, CDR2 ANQGSEA. This CDR3 region has 14 residues. Trimming at V came to 3 bases and at J to 5 bases, leaving 10 bases not matched to a gene. CDR3 protein: CSVDGRAGLDEQYF. The CDR3 region has the DNA TGCAGCGTTGATGGGAGGGCTGGTTTGGACGAGCAGTACTTC.

The V gene is TRBV5-4, the J gene TRBJ2-5, with a possible D match to TRBD2 (6 bases). CDR1 and CDR2 (germline): SGHNT, YYREEE (reference sequence). The V gene lost 3 bases and the J gene lost 2 bases, with 11 bases spanning the gap. The length of the CDR3 is 14 residues. Here the CDR3 reads CASSWPGEQETQYF. The CDR3 nucleotides read TGTGCCAGCAGCTGGCCGGGGGAGCAAGAGACCCAGTACTTC. The full variable domain, with the rest looked up from reference TRBV5-4 and TRBJ2-5, is ETGVTQSPTHLIKTRGQQVTLRCSSQSGHNTVSWYQQALGQGPQFIFQYYREEENGRGNFPPRFSGLQFPNYSSELNVNALELDDSALYLCASSWPGEQETQYFGPGTRLLVL.

The table lists this clonotype with a few counts. The chain combines TRBV20-1 with TRBJ2-5; D is ambiguous. The CDR3 runs 13 residues. Per the germline V gene, CDR1 is DFQATT and CDR2 is SNEGSKA (reference sequence). Deletions cut 6 bases from V and 11 bases from J, with 22 bases between. CDR3 residues: CSASGRRSNEQYF. The CDR3 DNA reads TGCAGTGCCTCCGGGCGCAGGAGCAATGAGCAGTACTTC.

V and J are TRBV7-7 and TRBJ2-5; 12 nucleotides match TRBD1. The CDR3 is 17 residues long. The germline CDR1 and CDR2 sequences are SSHAT and FNYEAQ (reference sequence). The trim removed 0 bases at V and 3 bases at J, leaving 5 bases unmatched. CDR3 sequence (DNA): TGTGCCAGCAGCTTAGCGGGGACAGGGGGCGTAAAAGAGACCCAGTACTTC. Translated: CASSLAGTGGVKETQYF.

The chain has TRBV7-9 and TRBJ1-1; possibly TRBD1 for D (6 bases). Per germline, CDR1 SEHNR and CDR2 FQNEAQ (reference sequence). V shed 2 bases and J shed 1 base, with 11 bases lying between them. CDR3 length: 15 residues. CDR3: CASSLLGHQNTEAFF. The CDR3 DNA follows: TGTGCCAGCAGCTTATTGGGACACCAGAACACTGAAGCTTTCTTT.

The chain is built from TRBV25-1 and TRBJ2-2, with D unresolved. The CDR3 is 13 amino acids. CDR1 and CDR2 (germline): MGHDK, SYGVNS. V shed 6 bases and J shed 2 bases, with 7 bases lying between them. The CDR3 coding sequence is TGTGCCAGCAGCGCAGCTAACACCGGGGAGCTGTTTTTT. Its protein is CASSAANTGELFF.

CDR3: CSARLPKGSSVYTF. The CDR3 nucleotides read TGCAGTGCTCGGCTCCCTAAGGGTTCGAGTGTCTACACCTTC. The chain joins TRBV20-1 to TRBJ1-2; D uncertain. Germline V gene sequence: CDR1 DFQATT, CDR2 SNEGSKA (reference sequence). V lost 5 bases, J lost 10 bases, and 23 bases lay in between. The CDR3 consists of 14 residues.

The chain joins TRBV3-1 to TRBJ2-1; TRBD2 aligns across 8 bases. After removal of 7 bases from V and 5 bases from J, the junction contained 13 bases not matched to a gene. Germline V gene sequence: CDR1 LGHDT, CDR2 YNNKEL (reference sequence). The CDR3 has 16 amino acids. The CDR3 reads CASIPSGAGAHNEQFF. CDR3 nucleotides: TGTGCCAGCATCCCCTCAGGAGCGGGGGCCCACAATGAGCAGTTCTTC.